These 18 T cell receptor beta chains were sequenced from one sample in a study of graft-versus-host responses after intestinal transplantation. Sequenced by immunoSEQ multiplex PCR; TCRdb stores in-frame clones only, minus some. The data contain 8,800 or so clones, about four fifths of them singletons. Graft specimens yielded both intraepithelial and lamina propria lymphocytes. This sample comprised ileum tissue, obtained roughly 530 days after intestinal transplant. Every receptor here comes from a human patient who received an intestinal transplant, so some T cells may come from the graft donor.

The CDR3 region is CASSLQPLYNEQFF. The CDR3, as DNA: TGTGCCAGCAGTCTACAACCACTCTACAATGAGCAGTTCTTC. The rearrangement links TRBV27 to TRBJ2-1; D unresolved. There are 14 residues in the CDR3. Germline V gene lookup returns CDR1 MNHEY and CDR2 SMNVEV (reference sequence). V lost 5 bases to trimming and J lost 3 bases, with 11 bases between them.

The genes are TRBV5-1 and TRBJ2-5; maybe TRBD2 (6 bases). This CDR3 contains 15 residues. The V gene's germline CDR1 is SGHRS and CDR2 YFSETQ. Trimming shortened V by 0 bases and J by 1 base, and 10 bases separated the two germline ends. This chain's CDR3 is CASSLEEGPQETQYF. DNA of the CDR3: TGCGCCAGCAGCTTGGAGGAGGGACCCCAAGAGACCCAGTACTTC. The entire variable domain, with the rest obtained from reference TRBV5-1 and TRBJ2-5, is as follows: KAGVTQTPRYLIKTRGQQVTLSCSPISGHRSVSWYQQTPGQGLQFLFEYFSETQRNKGNFPGRFSGRQFSNSRSEMNVSTLELGDSALYLCASSLEEGPQETQYFGPGTRLLVL.

This chain joins TRBV9 and TRBJ1-2, with D tentatively TRBD1 (5 bases). V was cut by 0 bases and J by 7 bases, with 16 bases left in between. CDR1 and CDR2 from the germline V gene are SGDLS and YYNGEE. This CDR3 contains 15 residues. Written as DNA, the CDR3 is TGTGCCAGCAGCGTAGGCCGCAGGCCTGGGGGTGGCTACACCTTC. Amino acid sequence: CASSVGRRPGGGYTF.

This clone has a single count. The chain couples TRBV9 to TRBJ1-6; D unclear. Trimming stripped 0 bases from V and 7 bases from J, with 8 bases between. There are 14 residues in the CDR3. Germline V lookup: CDR1 SGDLS, CDR2 YYNGEE. CDR3 sequence reads: CASSVGASNSPLHF. CDR3 coding DNA: TGTGCCAGCAGCGTAGGGGCTTCAAATTCACCCCTCCACTTT.

V and J are TRBV27 and TRBJ2-2, with 9 bases fitting TRBD1. CDR1 and CDR2 (germline): MNHEY, SMNVEV (reference sequence). CDR3 size: 13 residues. Trimming took 7 bases from V and 9 from J; bases not matched to a gene: 6. DNA for the CDR3: TGTGCCAGCATGGGGACAGGGATTCGGGAGCTGTTTTTT. Its translation is CASMGTGIRELFF.

This clone was seen just once. As the CDR3 is not closed by the conserved phenylalanine or tryptophan, this likely results from a read error. The genes are TRBV19 and TRBJ2-7; the D gene is possibly TRBD1 (6 bases). V was shortened by 5 bases and J by 3 bases, with 17 bases between the two germline ends. CDR1 LNHDA and CDR2 SQIVND come from the germline V gene (reference sequence). This CDR3 comprises 15 residues. In nucleotides, the CDR3 is TGTGCCAGTAGTGTAACAGGGTTTGGGTACTACGAGCAGTACCTC. Amino acids: CASSVTGFGYYEQYL.

The chain is built from TRBV6-5 and TRBJ2-3, with 7 bases identical to TRBD2. V gave up 0 bases and J gave up 6 bases; unmatched junction bases: 9. The CDR3 runs 16 residues. Germline CDR1 is MNHEY and CDR2 is SVGAGI. In DNA, the CDR3 is TGTGCCAGCAGTTACTCCCAGCGGGGAACCAGTGATACGCAGTATTTT. Amino acids: CASSYSQRGTSDTQYF.

CDR3: CASSSLNRGTEAFF. The CDR3 DNA reads TGTGCCAGCAGTTCCCTCAACAGGGGCACTGAAGCTTTCTTT. The chain joins TRBV6-5 to TRBJ1-1; 7 bases match TRBD1. V lost 4 bases to trimming and J lost 4 bases; unmatched junction nucleotides: 6. Germline V lookup: CDR1 MNHEY, CDR2 SVGAGI. This CDR3 contains 14 residues.

As concerns this clone: A far larger clone differs by one base, so this is likely a read error. The chain uses TRBV19 and TRBJ1-5; no definite D call. This CDR3 is built from 10 residues. CDR1 and CDR2 (germline): LNHDA, SQIVND (reference sequence). CDR3 sequence (DNA): TGTGCCAGTACAGATCAGCGCCAGCATTTT. Its translation: CASTDQRQHF.

This clone was seen a few times. This chain links TRBV4-3 with TRBJ1-3; no clear D gene. Trimming shortened V by 1 base and J by 7 bases, and 14 bases separated the two germline ends. Germline V gene data show CDR1 as LGHNA and CDR2 as YSLEER. This CDR3 region has 15 residues. CDR3 coding DNA: TGCGCCAGCAGCCAAGCTCCAGTCGGTGGCAACACCATATATTTT. Translating it yields CASSQAPVGGNTIYF.

The chain combines TRBV29-1 with TRBJ1-1; 10 nucleotides line up with TRBD1. The germline V gene has CDR1 SQVTM and CDR2 ANQGSEA. V lost 7 bases, J lost 1 base, and 0 bases stayed unmatched. The CDR3 has 12 residues. The CDR3 bases are TGCAGCGGGGACAGGGGGAACACTGAAGCTTTCTTT. Translated, it gives CSGDRGNTEAFF.

The chain carries TRBV15 and TRBJ2-1, with D possibly TRBD2 on 6 matching bases. V lost 5 bases and J lost 5, with 16 bases in between. CDR1 is LNHNV, CDR2 YYDKDF, per germline (reference sequence). This CDR3 spans 15 amino acids. CDR3 region: CATSLPAGPHNEQFF. CDR3 nucleotide sequence: TGTGCCACCAGCTTGCCAGCGGGTCCCCACAATGAGCAGTTCTTC.

The J gene is TRBJ2-7, the V gene TRBV6-6; 8 bases fit TRBD1. Germline-derived CDR1 and CDR2 are MNHNY and SVGAGI (reference sequence). The CDR3 contains 13 residues. The trim removed 6 bases at V and 2 bases at J, leaving 3 bases unmatched. The CDR3 region is CASSQDRAYEQYF. In DNA form, the CDR3 reads TGTGCCAGCAGCCAGGACAGGGCCTACGAGCAGTACTTC.

The rearrangement uses TRBV5-6 and TRBJ2-1, with D perhaps TRBD1 (6 bases). V dropped 7 bases and J dropped 2 bases, with 19 bases sitting between them. The V gene's germline CDR1 is SGHDT and CDR2 YYEEEE. This CDR3 region has 16 residues. The CDR3 region has the DNA TGTGCCAGCCTCAGGGAAACAGGGCTGGCCTACAATGAGCAGTTCTTC. It specifies CASLRETGLAYNEQFF.

This sequence joins TRBV6-1 and TRBJ2-2; possibly TRBD1 for D (5 bases). Germline V lookup: CDR1 MNHNS, CDR2 SASEGT. V lost 6 bases, J lost 6 bases, and 17 bases lay in between. The CDR3 is 15 amino acids. DNA for the CDR3: TGTGCCAGCAGCCTGATGGCAGGGCGAGCCGGGGAGCTGTTTTTT. It is translated as CASSLMAGRAGELFF.

This chain joins TRBV29-1 and TRBJ2-1; 10 bases map to TRBD2. V lost 4 bases and J lost 4; bases outside the gene matches: 16. The V gene's germline CDR1 is SQVTM and CDR2 ANQGSEA. The CDR3 runs 18 residues. CDR3 in DNA: TGCAGCGTTGTTTGGTGGCTAGCGGGAGATCTTCGGTACAATGAGCAGTTCTTC. This encodes CSVVWWLAGDLRYNEQFF.

The rearrangement uses TRBV29-1 and TRBJ2-2, with TRBD1 matching over 9 bases. Germline V gives CDR1 SQVTM, CDR2 ANQGSEA. The CDR3 totals 16 residues. V shed 4 bases, J shed 0 bases, and the junction held 6 bases outside the gene matches. The CDR3, as DNA: TGCAGCGTTGGGACAGGGGTGCGGGCGAACACCGGGGAGCTGTTTTTT. Encoded protein: CSVGTGVRANTGELFF.

This clone was seen just once. The rearrangement uses TRBV11-2 and TRBJ1-5, with a possible D match to TRBD1 (5 bases). CDR3 length: 15 amino acids. Looked up from germline, CDR1 is SGHAT and CDR2 is FQNNGV. Trimming took off 0 bases at V and 4 bases at J, with 10 bases between the two ends. DNA of the CDR3: TGTGCCAGCAGCTTAGAGGGACGGCCAAATCAGCCCCAGCATTTT. Encoded protein: CASSLEGRPNQPQHF.